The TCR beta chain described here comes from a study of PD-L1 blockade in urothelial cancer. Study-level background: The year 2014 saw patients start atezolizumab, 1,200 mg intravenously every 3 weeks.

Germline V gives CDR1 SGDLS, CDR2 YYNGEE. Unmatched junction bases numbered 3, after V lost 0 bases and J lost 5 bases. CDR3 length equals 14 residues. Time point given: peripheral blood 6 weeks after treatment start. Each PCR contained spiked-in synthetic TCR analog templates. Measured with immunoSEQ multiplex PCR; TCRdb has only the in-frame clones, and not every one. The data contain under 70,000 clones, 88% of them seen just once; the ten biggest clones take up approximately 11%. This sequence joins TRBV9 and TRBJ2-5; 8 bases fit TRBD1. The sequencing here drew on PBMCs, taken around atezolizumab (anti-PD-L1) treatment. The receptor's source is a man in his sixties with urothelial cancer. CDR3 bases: TGTGCCAGCAGCGTAGGGGGACAGGCGGAGACCCAGTACTTC. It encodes CASSVGGQAETQYF.